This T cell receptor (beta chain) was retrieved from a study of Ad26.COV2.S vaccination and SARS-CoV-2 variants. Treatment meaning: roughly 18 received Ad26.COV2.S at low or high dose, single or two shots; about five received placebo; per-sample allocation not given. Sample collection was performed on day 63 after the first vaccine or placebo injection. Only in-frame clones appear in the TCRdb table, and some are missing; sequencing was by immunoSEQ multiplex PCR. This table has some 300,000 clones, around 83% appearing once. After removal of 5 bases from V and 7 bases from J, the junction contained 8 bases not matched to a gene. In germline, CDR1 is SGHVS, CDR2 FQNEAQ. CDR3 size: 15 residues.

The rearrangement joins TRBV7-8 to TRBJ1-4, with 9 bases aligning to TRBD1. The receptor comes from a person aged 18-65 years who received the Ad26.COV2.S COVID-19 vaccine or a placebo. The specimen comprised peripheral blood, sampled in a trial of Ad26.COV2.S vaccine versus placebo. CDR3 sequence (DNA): TGTGCCAGCAGCGCCCACAGGGGGCGCGGTGAAAAACTGTTTTTT. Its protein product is CASSAHRGRGEKLFF.